This TCR beta chain was obtained from a study of cytomegalovirus exposure and HLA in healthy donors. On the study more broadly: An early release of data contained 70 million to 95 million unique TCRs, which came from HLA-typed donors. Caucasian-associated ancestry cluster membership applied to around 80% of a few hundred genotyped donors.

CDR3 length equals 15 residues. V was shortened by 2 bases and J by 4 bases, with 12 bases between the two germline ends. Germline CDR1 and CDR2: WSHSY and SAAADI. The study's findings and limits: Earlier analysis looked at TCR beta V segments, and most were productive about 87% or about 30% of the time.

Note on this clone: Antigen: not known.

Amplification used 60 Vbeta primers and 13 Jbeta primers. Profiling relied on immunoSEQ multiplex PCR, and the TCRdb table lists in-frame clones only, not all of them. Among some 110,000 clones listed, over 70% were seen once. The receptor comes from a man aged 25-40 years in good health and CMV-seronegative. This rearrangement joins TRBV10-2 to TRBJ1-5, with D possibly matching TRBD1 (6 bases). The sequencing input was PBMCs. The chain's CDR3 is CASSEASQGNQPQHF. CDR3 in DNA: TGCGCCAGCAGTGAGGCCTCACAGGGAAATCAGCCCCAGCATTTT.